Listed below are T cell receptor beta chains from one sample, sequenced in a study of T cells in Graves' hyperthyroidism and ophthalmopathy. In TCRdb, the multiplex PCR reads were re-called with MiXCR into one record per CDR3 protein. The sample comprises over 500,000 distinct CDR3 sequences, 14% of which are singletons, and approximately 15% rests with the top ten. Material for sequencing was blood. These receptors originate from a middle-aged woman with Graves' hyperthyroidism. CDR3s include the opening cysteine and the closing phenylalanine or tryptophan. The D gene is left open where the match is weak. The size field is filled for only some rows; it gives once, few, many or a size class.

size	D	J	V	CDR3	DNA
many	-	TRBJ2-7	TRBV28	CASSGPDSPRPQYF	TGTGCCAGCAGTGGCCCCGACTCCCCCAGGCCGCAGTACTTC
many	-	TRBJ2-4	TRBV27	CASSLSGLFRGENIQYF	TGTGCCAGCAGTTTATCGGGTCTCTTTAGGGGTGAAAACATTCAGTACTTC
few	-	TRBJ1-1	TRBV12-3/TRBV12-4	CASSSAGGLVAEAFF	TGTGCCAGCAGTTCCGCGGGGGGTCTAGTGGCTGAAGCTTTCTTT
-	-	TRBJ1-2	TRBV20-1	CSVVLANYGYTF	TGCAGTGTAGTCCTTGCTAACTATGGCTACACCTTC
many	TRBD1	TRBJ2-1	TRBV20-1	CSARGPGTAINNEQFF	TGCAGTGCCCGCGGACCCGGGACAGCCATTAACAATGAGCAGTTCTTC
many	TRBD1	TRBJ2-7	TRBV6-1	CASSLSAGGLYEQYF	TGTGCCAGCAGTCTCAGCGCAGGGGGCTTGTACGAGCAGTACTTC
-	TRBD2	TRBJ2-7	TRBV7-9	CASSLVLAGVGRYEQHF	TGTGCCAGCAGCTTAGTACTAGCGGGAGTAGGCCGCTACGAGCAGCACTTC
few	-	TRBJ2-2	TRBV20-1	CSASQTETGELFF	TGCAGTGCTAGTCAGACAGAGACCGGGGAGCTGTTTTTT
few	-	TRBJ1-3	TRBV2	CASSLEFSGNTIYF	TGTGCCAGCAGTCTTGAATTCTCTGGAAACACCATATATTTT
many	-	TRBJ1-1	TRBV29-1	CSVTTNTEAFF	TGCAGCGTTACAACGAACACTGAAGCTTTCTTT
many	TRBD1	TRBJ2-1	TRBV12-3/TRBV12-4	CASSLTGVNEQFF	TGTGCCAGCAGTTTGACAGGGGTCAATGAGCAGTTCTTC
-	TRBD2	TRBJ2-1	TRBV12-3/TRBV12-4	CASSSSGRPFEQFF	TGTGCCAGCAGTTCTAGCGGGAGGCCCTTTGAGCAGTTCTTC
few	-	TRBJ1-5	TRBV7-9	CASSPGTLNQPQHF	TGTGCCAGCAGCCCCGGGACACTCAATCAGCCCCAGCATTTT
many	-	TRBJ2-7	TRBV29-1	CSAQNPRNEQYF	TGCAGCGCCCAAAACCCTCGAAACGAGCAGTACTTC
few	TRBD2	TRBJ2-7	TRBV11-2	CASSLGGRAYSYEQYF	TGTGCCAGCAGCTTAGGTGGGAGGGCCTACAGCTACGAGCAGTACTTC
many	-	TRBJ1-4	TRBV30	CAWSGRVGEKLFF	TGTGCCTGGAGTGGACGGGTTGGGGAAAAACTGTTTTTT
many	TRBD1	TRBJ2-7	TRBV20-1	CSAKDRGRFYEQYF	TGCAGTGCTAAGGACAGGGGGAGATTCTACGAGCAGTACTTC
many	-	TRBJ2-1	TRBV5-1	CASSLVGRSDQFF	TGCGCCAGCAGCTTGGTGGGCAGGTCCGATCAGTTCTTC
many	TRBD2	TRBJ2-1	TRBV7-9	CASSLDGEGYNEQFF	TGTGCCAGCAGCTTAGACGGGGAGGGCTACAATGAGCAGTTCTTC
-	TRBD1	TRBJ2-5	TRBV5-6	CASSWDRVETQYF	TGTGCCAGCAGTTGGGACAGGGTGGAGACCCAGTACTTC